This T cell receptor beta chain was found in a study of blood T cell repertoires in COVID-19. Background on the study: Samples taken during acute and convalescent COVID-19 were collected in the United States, Italy and Spain. The cDNA or gDNA used as material had been derived from T cells, B-cell-depleted T cells, or PBMCs.

Original analysis: Estimates of nucleated cell counts were drawn from the amplification of reference gene primers. Sequencing was performed with immunoSEQ multiplex PCR; in TCRdb, only in-frame clones are kept and a portion is missing. V and J calls and clone size are copied from that table; D and trimming were computed from the DNA. The sample shows some 150,000 clones, roughly 86% of them seen only once. The CDR3 loop spans 13 amino acids. Germline CDR1 is KGHSH and CDR2 is LQKENI. The V and J ends lost 0 bases and 7 bases respectively, with 10 bases between them. Sequenced material: peripheral blood. This clonotype was obtained from a human donor in a cohort sampled during active COVID-19. This rearrangement joins TRBV18 to TRBJ2-7; D ambiguous. DNA of the CDR3: TGTGCCAGCTCACCACCGAGCCGAGGAGAGCAGTACTTC. Amino acid sequence: CASSPPSRGEQYF.